The following is a TCR beta chain sequence with its context. This sample is drawn from a study of blood T cell repertoires in COVID-19. About the research overall: COVID-19 samples, acute and convalescent, were from the United States, Italy and Spain.

The authors' processing: Amplified reference gene primers provided the basis for estimating nucleated cell counts. Sequenced by immunoSEQ multiplex PCR; TCRdb stores in-frame clones only, minus some. D and trimming come from the DNA, and the V and J calls and clone size come from that table. The sample consists of under 85,000 clones, 70% to 90% of them appearing once. V was trimmed by 3 bases and J by 2 bases, leaving 14 bases between them. The CDR3 consists of 14 residues. The germline V gene encodes CDR1 GTSNPN and CDR2 SVGIG (reference sequence). This rearrangement joins TRBV30 to TRBJ2-7, with a weak D call TRBD1 (6 bases). The TCR was taken from a human donor in a cohort sampled during active COVID-19. The sequenced sample consisted of peripheral blood. CDR3 bases: TGTGCCTGGAGGGCCAGGGGTCTAACCTACGAGCAGTACTTC. This encodes CAWRARGLTYEQYF.